These 9 T cell receptor beta chains were sequenced from one sample in a study of T cell repertoires in cytomegalovirus infection. TCRdb redid the calling of the reads with MiXCR, one entry per CDR3 protein. The sample has roughly 640,000 distinct CDR3 sequences; 24% are singletons. The source material was CD8+ T cells from PBMCs. The receptors were gathered from a human donor in good health (CMV status not recorded). Some clones in this sample may be carry-over from other donors' samples.

This chain uses TRBV6-2 or TRBV6-3 with TRBJ2-7; possibly TRBD1 for D (5 bases). CDR1 and CDR2 (germline): MNHEY, SVGEGT. This CDR3 spans 13 amino acids. Trimming cost V 1 base and J 7 bases, with 11 bases left between them. CDR3 sequence reads: CASSYLGVEEQYV. CDR3 DNA: TGTGCCAGCAGTTACTTAGGGGTGGAAGAGCAGTACGTC.

The V call is TRBV12-5, the J call TRBJ1-1; no definite D call. Germline CDR1 LGHNT, CDR2 FRNRAP. V lost 0 bases and J 0 bases, leaving 11 bases between the germline ends. The CDR3 has 16 residues. The DNA of the CDR3 is TGTGCTAGTGGTTTGGTCTTTGGGAGTATGAACACTGAAGCTTTCTTT. Protein: CASGLVFGSMNTEAFF.

The chain carries TRBV6-2 or TRBV6-3 and TRBJ2-7; no definite D call. The length of the CDR3 is 12 residues. The V end lost 5 bases, the J end lost 7 bases, and 12 bases lay between the germline ends. Germline values: CDR1 MNHEY, CDR2 SVGEGT. Here the CDR3 DNA reads TGTGCCAGCAGTCGGGCGGTGCTGGAGCAGTACTTC. Protein product: CASSRAVLEQYF.

The chain links TRBV5-1 to TRBJ2-2; 9 nucleotides align to TRBD1. The germline V gene encodes CDR1 SGHRS and CDR2 YFSETQ. Trimming at V came to 4 bases and at J to 6 bases, leaving 16 bases not matched to a gene. The CDR3 extends over 18 amino acids. The chain's CDR3 is CASSLPSLGQGRSGELFF. The CDR3 DNA reads TGCGCCAGCAGCCTCCCGTCGCTAGGACAGGGGAGGTCCGGGGAGCTGTTTTTT.

A few counts support this clonotype. This CDR3 is CASNYPGQGGFTEQFF. The CDR3, as DNA: TGTGCCAGCAACTATCCGGGACAGGGGGGTTTTACTGAGCAGTTCTTC. This chain links TRBV6-2 or TRBV6-3 with TRBJ2-1; 11 bases are shared with TRBD1. CDR1 and CDR2 (germline): MNHEY, SVGEGT. This CDR3 is built from 16 residues. V lost 7 bases to trimming and J lost 9 bases; unmatched junction nucleotides: 14.

At least ten counts were recorded for this clonotype. This sequence joins TRBV7-2 and TRBJ2-1; 7 bases map to TRBD2. In germline, CDR1 is SGHTA, CDR2 FQGNSA. V shed 4 bases, J shed 8 bases, and the junction held 5 bases outside the gene matches. This CDR3 region has 13 residues. The CDR3 coding sequence is TGTGCCAGCAGCTCCCTTGGGGGGGATGAGCAGTTCTTC. It is translated as CASSSLGGDEQFF.

The CDR3 bases are TGTGCCAGCAGCCTGGGAACGGGACTATCCTACGAGCAGTACGTC. This codes for CASSLGTGLSYEQYV. This chain joins TRBV14 and TRBJ2-7; 7 bases fit TRBD2. In germline, CDR1 is SGHDN, CDR2 FVKESK. This CDR3 is built from 15 residues. The V segment lost 4 bases and the J segment 1 base; nucleotides outside the gene matches: 7.

This clonotype occurred a few times. The gene calls are TRBV28 and TRBJ1-1, with 7 bases identical to TRBD1. The trim removed 0 bases at V and 4 bases at J, leaving 8 bases unmatched. The CDR3 has 16 amino acids. Germline CDR1 MDHEN, CDR2 SYDVKM. Here the CDR3 reads CASSLWGTEAVTEAFF. The CDR3 DNA is TGTGCCAGCAGTTTATGGGGGACAGAGGCTGTCACTGAAGCTTTCTTT.

As concerns this clonotype: The junction and the germline gene differ at one end; a read error may be behind it. The chain links TRBV4-1 to TRBJ2-1, with 8 positions matching TRBD2. This CDR3 is 16 amino acids long. Germline assignment: CDR1 MGHRA and CDR2 YSYEKL. The chain's CDR3 is CASSLQRGGRPNEQFF. CDR3 in DNA: TGTGCCAGCAGCTTACAACGGGGGGGCCGCCCCAATGAGCAGTTCTTC.